The 20 T cell receptor beta chains given below trace back to one sample, sequenced in a study of CD8 T cell repertoires and HIV-1 epitope variants. The assay was immunoSEQ multiplex PCR, and TCRdb's table has in-frame clones only and misses some. The profile covers 3,500 to 5,500 clones, with around 70% appearing a single time and approximately 42% taken by the ten largest. For these TCRs, the target antigens are not known. Sequenced material: cultured CD8+ T cells derived from PBMCs. The receptors originated from a male donor with HIV.

The chain joins TRBV10-1 to TRBJ2-7, with 12 bases aligning to TRBD1. J gave up 4 bases and V 5 bases, and 9 bases lay outside the gene matches. CDR1 is WNHNN and CDR2 is SYGVQD in the germline V gene (reference sequence). The CDR3 consists of 16 residues. CDR3 nucleotide sequence: TGCGCCAGCAGTAAGACCGGGACAGGGGGCTTGTACGAGCAGTACTTC. Encoded protein: CASSKTGTGGLYEQYF.

This chain uses TRBV15 with TRBJ1-1, with D tentatively TRBD1 (5 bases). V was cut by 0 bases and J by 4 bases, with 12 bases left in between. Germline V gene lookup returns CDR1 LNHNV and CDR2 YYDKDF (reference sequence). The CDR3 is made up of 15 amino acids. CDR3 DNA sequence: TGTGCCACCAGCAGAGATTCAGAGGGGAGCACTGAAGCTTTCTTT. Protein: CATSRDSEGSTEAFF.

This clone showed up just a few times. The rearrangement joins TRBV7-6 to TRBJ2-7; D possibly corresponds to TRBD2 (6 bases). V was shortened by 2 bases and J by 6 bases, with 8 bases between the two germline ends. Germline V gene sequence: CDR1 SGHVS, CDR2 FNYEAQ. This CDR3 has 12 residues. CDR3 DNA sequence: TGTGCCAGCAGCTTACGAGCGGGCGAGCAGTACTTC. Its translation: CASSLRAGEQYF.

This clone has just one count. The rearrangement joins TRBV28 to TRBJ2-7, with D perhaps being TRBD1 or TRBD2 (5 bases each). The CDR3 sequence is 13 residues long. The V end lost 5 bases, the J end lost 2 bases, and 10 bases lay between the germline ends. The germline V gene has CDR1 MDHEN and CDR2 SYDVKM. DNA for the CDR3: TGTGCCAGCAGTCTCCCGGGGCCCTACGAGCAGTACTTC. It codes for CASSLPGPYEQYF.

The chain joins TRBV7-8 to TRBJ2-3; 10 bases are a match to TRBD2. The length of the CDR3 is 17 residues. Per the germline V gene, CDR1 is SGHVS and CDR2 is FQNEAQ. After removal of 0 bases from V and 2 bases from J, the junction contained 5 bases not matched to a gene. This chain's CDR3 is CASSLAPSGSATDTQYF. The CDR3 DNA is TGTGCCAGCAGCTTAGCCCCTAGCGGGAGTGCCACAGATACGCAGTATTTT. The full variable domain, its missing parts supplied by reference TRBV7-8 and TRBJ2-3, is GAGVSQSPRYKVAKRGQDVALRCDPISGHVSLFWYQQALGQGPEFLTYFQNEAQLDKSGLPSDRFFAERPEGSVSTLKIQRTQQEDSAVYLCASSLAPSGSATDTQYFGPGTRLTVL.

V gene TRBV27 combines with J gene TRBJ1-6; D gene ambiguous. The V gene's germline CDR1 is MNHEY and CDR2 SMNVEV (reference sequence). The CDR3 runs 13 residues. The V end was cut by 7 bases, the J end by 0 bases, with 4 bases between. The CDR3: CASNGSYNSPLHF. The CDR3 nucleotides are TGTGCCAGCAACGGCTCCTATAATTCACCCCTCCACTTT.

The chain carries TRBV6-4 and TRBJ1-5; TRBD1 matches at 12 bases. Looked up from germline, CDR1 is MRHNA and CDR2 is SNTAGT. The CDR3 has 15 amino acids. The trim removed 5 bases at V and 5 bases at J, leaving 4 bases unmatched. CDR3 protein: CASSHGTGGDQPQHF. In DNA form, the CDR3 reads TGTGCCAGCAGTCACGGGACAGGGGGCGATCAGCCCCAGCATTTT.

About this clone itself: An end of the junction does not agree with germline; a read error may underlie this. This sequence joins TRBV27 and TRBJ1-6; TRBD1 matches at 10 bases. CDR3 length: 15 residues. From germline, CDR1 is MNHEY and CDR2 SMNVEV (reference sequence). CDR3 DNA: TGTGCCAGCGGTTTATCCGGGACAGGGGTTTCACCCCTCCACTTT. Translated: CASGLSGTGVSPLHF.

V is TRBV11-1 and J is TRBJ1-4, with D uncertain. Germline CDR1 and CDR2: SGHAT and FQDESV (reference sequence). CDR3 size: 15 residues. V shed 1 base and J shed 5 bases, with 11 bases lying between them. The CDR3 loop reads CASSLGHPANEKLFF. The CDR3 DNA follows: TGTGCCAGCAGCTTAGGACACCCGGCAAATGAAAAACTGTTTTTT.

This chain joins TRBV5-8 and TRBJ2-1; D is uncertain. V was clipped by 1 base and J by 6 bases, with 8 bases between them. Germline CDR1 SGHTS, CDR2 YDEGEE. CDR3 length: 13 amino acids. The CDR3 protein is CASSLPGPNEQFF. The DNA for the CDR3 is TGTGCCAGCAGCTTGCCCGGGCCCAATGAGCAGTTCTTC. Using reference TRBV5-8 and TRBJ2-1 for the parts outside the CDR3, the full variable domain is EAGVTQSPTHLIKTRGQQATLRCSPISGHTSVYWYQQALGLGLQFLLWYDEGEERNRGNFPPRFSGRQFPNYSSELNVNALELEDSALYLCASSLPGPNEQFFGPGTRLTVL.

V usage is TRBV4-1 and J usage is TRBJ1-2, with D unclear. The CDR3 length is 15 residues. The V and J ends lost 0 bases and 3 bases respectively, with 11 bases between them. Germline V gene data show CDR1 as MGHRA and CDR2 as YSYEKL. CDR3 amino acids: CASSQDSPEDYGYTF. DNA of the CDR3: TGCGCCAGCAGCCAAGACTCTCCAGAGGACTATGGCTACACCTTC.

V usage is TRBV14 and J usage is TRBJ2-5, with D possibly matching TRBD2 (6 bases). Germline V gene data show CDR1 as SGHDN and CDR2 as FVKESK. The CDR3 is made up of 15 amino acids. The V gene lost 5 bases and the J gene lost 4 bases, with 17 bases spanning the gap. CDR3 region: CASSSRRGKRETQYF. CDR3 bases: TGTGCCAGCAGCTCTCGCCGGGGGAAGAGAGAGACCCAGTACTTC.

The chain combines TRBV9 with TRBJ2-7; D is perhaps TRBD2 (6 bases). Looked up from germline, CDR1 is SGDLS and CDR2 is YYNGEE. CDR3 length equals 15 residues. V lost 3 bases and J lost 0, with 13 bases in between. This chain's CDR3 is CASSAPAGSSYEQYF. The CDR3 DNA is TGTGCCAGCAGCGCGCCGGCGGGGAGCTCCTACGAGCAGTACTTC.

The J gene is TRBJ2-7, the V gene TRBV2; 12 bases line up with TRBD1. The germline V gene encodes CDR1 SNHLY and CDR2 FYNNEI. The CDR3 runs 15 residues. V was clipped by 6 bases and J by 6 bases; unmatched bases: 9. This chain's CDR3 is CASREAGQGAREQYF. CDR3 DNA: TGTGCCAGCAGAGAGGCGGGACAGGGGGCCCGCGAGCAGTACTTC.

This clone was detected only once. The V call is TRBV2, the J call TRBJ1-1; perhaps TRBD1 as D (6 bases). The ends were cut back, 6 bases at V and 1 base at J, with 18 bases in the middle. This CDR3 region has 16 residues. In germline, CDR1 is SNHLY, CDR2 FYNNEI. DNA of the CDR3: TGTGCCAGCAGCGATTTTGCGGGGGCGAAGAACACTGAAGCTTTCTTT. This codes for CASSDFAGAKNTEAFF. Combining the CDR3 with reference TRBV2 and TRBJ1-1 gives the whole variable domain EPEVTQTPSHQVTQMGQEVILRCVPISNHLYFYWYRQILGQKVEFLVSFYNNEISEKSEIFDDQFSVERPDGSNFTLKIRSTKLEDSAMYFCASSDFAGAKNTEAFFGQGTRLTVV.

Worth noting for this clone: One junction end disagrees with the germline gene, perhaps due to a read error. At the DNA level, this CDR3 is encoded by other sequences in the same sample as well. J is TRBJ2-1 and V is TRBV6-5, with D perhaps TRBD2 (5 bases). The CDR3 spans 16 residues. Per the germline V gene, CDR1 is MNHEY and CDR2 is SVGAGI. The CDR3 here is CASSYSAASSYNEQFF. The DNA for the CDR3 is TGTGCCAGCAGTTACTCAGCGGCCAGCTCCTACAATGAGCAATTCTTC.

The CDR3 here is CASSLTGSPNTGELFF. CDR3 in DNA: TGTGCCAGCTCACTGACAGGGTCGCCGAACACCGGGGAGCTGTTTTTT. The chain links TRBV18 to TRBJ2-2; TRBD1 aligns across 7 bases. The V segment lost 4 bases and the J segment 0 bases; nucleotides outside the gene matches: 5. Germline loops: CDR1 KGHSH, CDR2 LQKENI. The CDR3 covers 16 residues.

The V call is TRBV28, the J call TRBJ1-2; D is unresolved. The CDR3 is 12 amino acids. V lost 5 bases, J lost 3 bases, and 7 bases lay in between. Germline CDR1 reads MDHEN; CDR2 reads SYDVKM. The CDR3 is CASSPGYYGYTF. In nucleotides, the CDR3 is TGTGCCAGCAGTCCCGGGTACTATGGCTACACCTTC.

In its sample, this clone is large. The DNA of the CDR3 is TGTGCCAGTAGTATCCGACTAGCGGGGATTTACGAGCAGTACTTC. Translating it yields CASSIRLAGIYEQYF. The chain uses TRBV19 and TRBJ2-7; TRBD2 agrees at 11 bases. The V gene's germline CDR1 is LNHDA and CDR2 SQIVND (reference sequence). The CDR3 is 15 residues long. V lost 3 bases and J lost 4; bases outside the gene matches: 5.

This clone was seen a handful of times. This chain joins TRBV6-4 and TRBJ2-2; D is undetermined. Germline V gene data show CDR1 as MRHNA and CDR2 as SNTAGT. Trimming took 2 bases from V and 1 from J, leaving 2 bases between them. This CDR3 has 13 residues. The CDR3 is CASSDRNTGELFF. CDR3 DNA: TGTGCCAGCAGTGACAGGAACACCGGGGAGCTGTTTTTT.